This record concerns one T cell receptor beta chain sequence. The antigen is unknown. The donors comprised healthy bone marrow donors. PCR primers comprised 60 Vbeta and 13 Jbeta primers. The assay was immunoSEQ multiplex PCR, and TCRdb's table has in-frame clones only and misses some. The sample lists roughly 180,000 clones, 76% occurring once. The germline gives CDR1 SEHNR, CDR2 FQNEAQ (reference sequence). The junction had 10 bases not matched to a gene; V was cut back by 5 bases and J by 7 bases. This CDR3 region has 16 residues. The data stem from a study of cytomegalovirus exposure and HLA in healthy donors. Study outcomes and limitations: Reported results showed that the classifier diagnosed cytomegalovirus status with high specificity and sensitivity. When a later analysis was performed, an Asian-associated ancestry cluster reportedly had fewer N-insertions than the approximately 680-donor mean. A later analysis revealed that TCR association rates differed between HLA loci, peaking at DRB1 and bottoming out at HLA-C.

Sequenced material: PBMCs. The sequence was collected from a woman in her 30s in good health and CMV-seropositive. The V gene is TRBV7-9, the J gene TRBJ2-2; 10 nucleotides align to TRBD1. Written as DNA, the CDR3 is TGTGCCAGCAGCACACGGGACAGGGGCGGCGACGGGGAGCTGTTTTTT. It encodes CASSTRDRGGDGELFF.